This T cell receptor beta chain appears in the sequencing data of a study of TIL therapy for anti-PD-1-resistant metastatic lung cancer. Across the study: Tumor harvest preceded PD-1/PD-L1 blockade, followed by nivolumab treatment. Patients had a median age of about 55 years (range about 35-75).

This was the immunoSEQ v3 assay. TCRdb keeps only in-frame clones here, not all; method: immunoSEQ multiplex PCR. The sample has some 18,000 clones, about four fifths seen once. Comment on this clone: Its antigen is not known.

CDR3 length equals 17 residues. Germline assignment: CDR1 LNHDA and CDR2 SQIVND (reference sequence). The V and J ends lost 2 bases and 1 base, in that order; junction bases with no gene match: 7. Findings and limits, study-wide: The baseline peripheral repertoire was partially replaced by infused TIL clonotypes that later decayed.

As for time point: pre-treatment sample, taken before nivolumab and TIL therapy. The sample consisted of blood, taken at baseline. The rearrangement links TRBV19 to TRBJ2-3; 9 nucleotides align to TRBD1. The receptor was isolated from a person aged 25 to 80 with non-small cell lung cancer. CDR3 DNA: TGTGCCAGTAGTATACACTCGTGGACAGGGGGCACAGATACGCAGTATTTT. It translates to CASSIHSWTGGTDTQYF.